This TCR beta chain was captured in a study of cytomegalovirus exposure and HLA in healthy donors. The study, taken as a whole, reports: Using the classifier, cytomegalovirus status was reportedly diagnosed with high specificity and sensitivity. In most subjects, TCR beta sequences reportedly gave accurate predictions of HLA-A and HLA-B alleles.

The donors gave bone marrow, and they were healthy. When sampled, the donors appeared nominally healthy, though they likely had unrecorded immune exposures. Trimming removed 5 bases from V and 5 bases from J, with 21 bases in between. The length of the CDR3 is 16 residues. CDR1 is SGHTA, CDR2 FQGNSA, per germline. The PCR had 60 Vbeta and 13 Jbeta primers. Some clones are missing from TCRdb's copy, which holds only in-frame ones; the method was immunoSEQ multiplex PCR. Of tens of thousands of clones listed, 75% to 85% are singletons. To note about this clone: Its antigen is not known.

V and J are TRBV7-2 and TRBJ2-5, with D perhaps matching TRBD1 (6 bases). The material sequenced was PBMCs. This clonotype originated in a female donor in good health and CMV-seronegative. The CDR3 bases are TGTGCCAGCAGCCAGGTTGGGCAGGGGCGATGGGAGACCCAGTACTTC. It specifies CASSQVGQGRWETQYF.